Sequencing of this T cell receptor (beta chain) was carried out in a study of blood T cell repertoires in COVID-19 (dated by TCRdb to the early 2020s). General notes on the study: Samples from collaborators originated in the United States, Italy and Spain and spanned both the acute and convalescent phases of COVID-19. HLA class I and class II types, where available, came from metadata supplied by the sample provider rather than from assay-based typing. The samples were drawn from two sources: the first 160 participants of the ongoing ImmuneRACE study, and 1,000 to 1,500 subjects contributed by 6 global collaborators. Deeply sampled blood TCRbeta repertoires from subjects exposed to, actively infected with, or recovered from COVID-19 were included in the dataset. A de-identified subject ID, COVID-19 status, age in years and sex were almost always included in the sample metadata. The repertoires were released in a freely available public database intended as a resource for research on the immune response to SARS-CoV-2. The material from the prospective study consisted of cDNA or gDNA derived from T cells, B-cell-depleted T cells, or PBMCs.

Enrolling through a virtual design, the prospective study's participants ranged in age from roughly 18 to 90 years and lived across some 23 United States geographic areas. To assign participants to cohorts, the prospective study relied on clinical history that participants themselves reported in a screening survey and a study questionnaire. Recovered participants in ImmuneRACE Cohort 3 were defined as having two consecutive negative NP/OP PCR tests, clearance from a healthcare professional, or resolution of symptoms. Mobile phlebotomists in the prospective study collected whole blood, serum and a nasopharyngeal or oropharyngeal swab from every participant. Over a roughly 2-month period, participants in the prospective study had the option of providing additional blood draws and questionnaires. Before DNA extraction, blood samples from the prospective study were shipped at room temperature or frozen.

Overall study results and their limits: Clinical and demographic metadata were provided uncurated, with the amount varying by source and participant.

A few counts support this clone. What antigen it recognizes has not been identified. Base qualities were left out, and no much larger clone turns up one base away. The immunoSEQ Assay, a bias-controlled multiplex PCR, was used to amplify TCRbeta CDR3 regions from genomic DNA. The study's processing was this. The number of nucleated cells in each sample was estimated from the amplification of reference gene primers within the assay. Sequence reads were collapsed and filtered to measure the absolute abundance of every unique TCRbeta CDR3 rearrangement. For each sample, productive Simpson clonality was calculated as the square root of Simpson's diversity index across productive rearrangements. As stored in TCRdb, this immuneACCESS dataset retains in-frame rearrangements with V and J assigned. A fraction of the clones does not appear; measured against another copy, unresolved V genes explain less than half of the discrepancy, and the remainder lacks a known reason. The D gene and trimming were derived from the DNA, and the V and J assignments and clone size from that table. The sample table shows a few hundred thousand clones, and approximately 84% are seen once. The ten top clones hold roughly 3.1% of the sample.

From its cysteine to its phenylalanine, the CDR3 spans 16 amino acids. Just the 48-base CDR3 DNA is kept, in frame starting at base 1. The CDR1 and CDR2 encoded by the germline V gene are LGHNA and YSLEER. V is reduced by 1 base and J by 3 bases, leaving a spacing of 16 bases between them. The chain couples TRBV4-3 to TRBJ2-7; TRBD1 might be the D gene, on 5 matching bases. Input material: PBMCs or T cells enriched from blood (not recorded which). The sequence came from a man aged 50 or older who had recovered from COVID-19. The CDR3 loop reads CASSQVLDSIYYEQYF. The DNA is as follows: TGCGCCAGCAGCCAAGTTCTAGACAGTATATACTACGAGCAGTACTTC.